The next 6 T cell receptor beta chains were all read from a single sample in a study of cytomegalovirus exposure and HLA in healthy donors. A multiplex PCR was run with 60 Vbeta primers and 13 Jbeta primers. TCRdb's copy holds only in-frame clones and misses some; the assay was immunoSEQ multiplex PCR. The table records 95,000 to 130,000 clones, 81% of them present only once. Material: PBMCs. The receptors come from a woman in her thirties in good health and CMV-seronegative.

The CDR3 is CASSHGQSSGNTIYF. The CDR3 DNA reads as TGTGCCAGTAGTCATGGACAGTCTTCTGGAAACACCATATATTTT. V usage is TRBV19 and J usage is TRBJ1-3, with D possibly TRBD1 on 6 matching bases. CDR1 and CDR2 from the germline V gene are LNHDA and SQIVND (reference sequence). V was clipped by 5 bases and J by 1 base, with 12 bases between them. This CDR3 spans 15 amino acids.

The chain's CDR3 is CASSLVGTGVSTDTQYF. The CDR3 DNA is TGCGCCAGCAGCTTGGTCGGGACAGGGGTCTCCACAGATACGCAGTATTTT. The chain joins TRBV5-1 to TRBJ2-3, with 10 positions matching TRBD1. This CDR3 contains 17 residues. Germline CDR1 reads SGHRS; CDR2 reads YFSETQ. Germline trimming cut 0 bases from V and 2 bases from J; bases unmatched to any gene: 6.

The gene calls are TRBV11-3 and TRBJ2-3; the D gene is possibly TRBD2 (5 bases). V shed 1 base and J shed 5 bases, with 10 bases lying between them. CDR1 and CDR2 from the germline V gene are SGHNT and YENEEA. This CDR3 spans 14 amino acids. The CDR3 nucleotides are TGTGCCAGCAGCTTAGGTGGAGGACGAGATACGCAGTATTTT. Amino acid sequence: CASSLGGGRDTQYF. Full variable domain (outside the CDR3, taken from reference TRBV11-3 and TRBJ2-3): EAGVVQSPRYKIIEKKQPVAFWCNPISGHNTLYWYLQNLGQGPELLIRYENEEAVDDSQLPKDRFSAERLKGVDSTLKIQPAELGDSAVYLCASSLGGGRDTQYFGPGTRLTVL.

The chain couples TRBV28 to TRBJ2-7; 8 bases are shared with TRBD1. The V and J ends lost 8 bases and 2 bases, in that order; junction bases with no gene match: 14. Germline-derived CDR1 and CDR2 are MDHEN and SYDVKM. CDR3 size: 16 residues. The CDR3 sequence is CASGSRFGTGPYEQYF. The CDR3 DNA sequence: TGTGCCAGCGGCTCGCGGTTCGGGACAGGACCCTACGAGCAGTACTTC.

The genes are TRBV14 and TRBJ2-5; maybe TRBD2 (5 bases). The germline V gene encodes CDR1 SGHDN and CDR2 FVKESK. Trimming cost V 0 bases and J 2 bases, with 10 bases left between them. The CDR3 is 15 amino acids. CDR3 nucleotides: TGTGCCAGCAGCCAAGACGGACTCCCTCAAGAGACCCAGTACTTC. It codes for CASSQDGLPQETQYF.

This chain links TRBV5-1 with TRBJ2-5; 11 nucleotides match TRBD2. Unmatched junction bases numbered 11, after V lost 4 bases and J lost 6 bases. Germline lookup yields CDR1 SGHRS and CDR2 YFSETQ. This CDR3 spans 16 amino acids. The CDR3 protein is CASSLSLAGVEKTQYF. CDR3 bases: TGCGCCAGCAGCCTCTCACTAGCGGGAGTAGAAAAGACCCAGTACTTC.